The 27 T cell receptor beta chains given below trace back to one sample, sequenced in a study of T-cell reconstitution after alpha-beta-depleted transplantation in children. TCRbeta library preparation incorporated unique molecular identifiers. Each CDR3 protein is one row after TCRdb ran MiXCR on the PCR reads. Of more than 500,000 distinct CDR3 sequences in the sample, about an eighth were seen once. Sequencing was performed on PBMCs, mostly from graft donor cells, taken 180 days after TCRalphabeta/CD19-depleted stem cell transplant. These receptors were taken from a female patient between 2 and 15 years old who had a stem cell transplant for aplastic anemia, so the T cells may come from the graft donor.

V usage is TRBV7-2 and J usage is TRBJ2-7; 7 bases are shared with TRBD1. The V gene's germline CDR1 is SGHTA and CDR2 FQGNSA. V was clipped by 4 bases and J by 0 bases; unmatched bases: 3. The CDR3 has 14 residues. The CDR3 spells CASSYRQGSYEQYV. CDR3 nucleotide sequence: TGTGCCAGCAGCTATCGACAGGGCTCCTACGAGCAGTACGTC.

The chain links TRBV5-1 to TRBJ2-3; the match to TRBD2 covers 11 bases. This CDR3 comprises 15 residues. Trimming cost V 4 bases and J 6 bases; bases outside gene matches: 7. Germline V CDR1 and CDR2: SGHRS, YFSETQ. The DNA for the CDR3 is TGCGCCAGCAGCCTTAGCGGGAGGGCCTTGGATACGCAGTATTTT. It yields the protein CASSLSGRALDTQYF.

This clonotype has more than one count but fewer than ten. This chain uses TRBV20-1 with TRBJ2-3; TRBD2 matches 11 bases. The V and J ends lost 6 bases and 5 bases, in that order; junction bases with no gene match: 16. Germline CDR1 is DFQATT and CDR2 is SNEGSKA (reference sequence). The CDR3 has 17 amino acids. CDR3 sequence: CSATHGTSGLLGDTQYF. The DNA of the CDR3 is TGCAGTGCCACACATGGGACTAGCGGACTCCTGGGAGATACGCAGTATTTT.

This clonotype was counted between two and nine times. The chain uses TRBV5-1 and TRBJ2-7, with 8 bases identical to TRBD1. Looked up from germline, CDR1 is SGHRS and CDR2 is YFSETQ. There are 16 residues in the CDR3. The J segment lost 4 bases and the V segment lost 4 bases, leaving 13 bases of the junction unmatched. CDR3 in DNA: TGCGCCAGCAGCCCTGGGTACGGGACAGGACCTTACGAGCAGTACTTC. This codes for CASSPGYGTGPYEQYF.

The sample holds many counts of this clonotype. CDR3 nucleotides: TGCGCCAGCAGCTTACCGGGGACCAACACCGGGGAGCTGTTTTTT. This gives the protein CASSLPGTNTGELFF. The genes are TRBV5-1 and TRBJ2-2; D possibly matches TRBD1 or TRBD2 (5 bases each). Trimming removed 2 bases at V and 2 bases at J, with 10 bases between. CDR1 SGHRS and CDR2 YFSETQ come from the germline V gene. The CDR3 sequence is 15 residues long.

Only a few counts were recorded for this clonotype. The CDR3 here is CASSLSWTSGRTDTQYF. The CDR3 DNA is TGTGCCAGCAGCCTATCCTGGACTAGCGGGAGAACAGATACGCAGTATTTT. The gene calls are TRBV11-3 and TRBJ2-3, with TRBD2 identical over 13 bases. CDR3 length: 17 amino acids. Germline loops: CDR1 SGHNT, CDR2 YENEEA. V shed 5 bases and J 3 bases; nucleotides not matched to a gene: 8.

Only a few counts were recorded for this clonotype. The rearrangement links TRBV6-2 or TRBV6-3 to TRBJ2-3, with D perhaps matching TRBD2 (6 bases). Germline V gene sequence: CDR1 MNHEY, CDR2 SVGEGT. V was clipped by 5 bases and J by 0 bases, with 15 bases between them. The CDR3 runs to 16 residues. DNA of the CDR3: TGTGCCAGCAGTCAACAACCGGGACTTAGCACAGATACGCAGTATTTT. Translating gives CASSQQPGLSTDTQYF.

The chain joins TRBV7-2 to TRBJ2-2, with 7 nucleotides matching TRBD1. The CDR3 is 17 amino acids. V trimming: 5 bases; J trimming: 4 bases; junction bases outside the gene matches: 13. Per germline, CDR1 SGHTA and CDR2 FQGNSA. The DNA for the CDR3 is TGTGCCAGCAGCCCCGCGACAGGGCCGCAGAGCACCGGGGAGCTGTTTTTT. This translates into CASSPATGPQSTGELFF.

This clonotype was seen a few times. This sequence joins TRBV15 and TRBJ2-7; D possibly matches TRBD1 or TRBD2 (6 bases each). Trimming stripped 1 base from V and 3 bases from J, with 13 bases between. The CDR3 spans 15 residues. Germline CDR1 reads LNHNV; CDR2 reads YYDKDF (reference sequence). In nucleotides, the CDR3 is TGTGCCACCAGCAGAGGGGGGGAAGGGGGCTACGAGCAGTACTTC. Translated: CATSRGGEGGYEQYF. The complete variable domain, with remaining parts taken from reference TRBV15 and TRBJ2-7, reads DAMVIQNPRYQVTQFGKPVTLSCSQTLNHNVMYWYQQKSSQAPKLLFHYYDKDFNNEADTPDNFQSRRPNTSFCFLDIRSPGLGDTAMYLCATSRGGEGGYEQYFGPGTRLTVT.

This clonotype was observed a few times. This sequence joins TRBV7-2 and TRBJ2-7, with a tentative D call TRBD2 (5 bases). The CDR3 covers 14 residues. V dropped 1 base and J dropped 5 bases, with 12 bases sitting between them. Germline V gene sequence: CDR1 SGHTA, CDR2 FQGNSA. CDR3 loop: CASSLGLKGDEQYV. The CDR3 DNA sequence: TGTGCCAGCAGCTTAGGTCTGAAGGGAGACGAGCAGTACGTC.

This chain links TRBV29-1 with TRBJ2-5; 8 bases agree with TRBD2. Germline loops: CDR1 SQVTM, CDR2 ANQGSEA. The V segment lost 6 bases and the J segment 0 bases; nucleotides outside the gene matches: 9. This CDR3 contains 15 residues. Written as DNA, the CDR3 is TGCAGCGTCGAACTAGCGGAGCCGTACCAAGAGACCCAGTACTTC. It yields the protein CSVELAEPYQETQYF.

V is TRBV9 and J is TRBJ1-1, with D tentatively TRBD1 (6 bases). Germline loops: CDR1 SGDLS, CDR2 YYNGEE. The CDR3 sequence is 17 residues long. Trimming stripped 3 bases from V and 1 base from J, with 19 bases between. CDR3 protein: CASSGRATGLENTEAFF. The CDR3, as DNA: TGTGCCAGCAGCGGCCGGGCAACAGGGCTAGAGAACACTGAAGCTTTCTTT.

This clonotype showed up just a few times. The V and J genes are TRBV12-3 or TRBV12-4 and TRBJ1-6; tentative D call: TRBD1 (5 bases). V lost 2 bases to trimming and J lost 3 bases, with 11 bases between them. The length of the CDR3 is 16 residues. The CDR3 region has the DNA TGTGCCAGCAGTTTACAAGGGGCTATCTATAATTCACCCCTCCACTTT. Translated, it gives CASSLQGAIYNSPLHF.

Only a few counts were recorded for this clonotype. The V and J genes are TRBV9 and TRBJ1-1; D not certain. CDR1 SGDLS and CDR2 YYNGEE come from the germline V gene. V was shortened by 0 bases and J by 1 base, with 4 bases between the two germline ends. CDR3 length equals 13 residues. This CDR3 reads CASSVVRNTEAFF. The CDR3 DNA sequence: TGTGCCAGCAGCGTAGTAAGGAACACTGAAGCTTTCTTT.

The V gene is TRBV7-6, the J gene TRBJ1-2; 7 nucleotides align to TRBD1. Germline loops: CDR1 SGHVS, CDR2 FNYEAQ. The CDR3 loop spans 16 amino acids. Losses at the gene ends were 0 bases for V and 2 bases for J; bases not matched to a gene: 6. CDR3 amino acids: CASSLAEGARNYGYTF. CDR3 nucleotides: TGTGCCAGCAGCTTAGCCGAGGGGGCGCGGAACTATGGCTACACCTTC.

This clonotype appeared a few times. This rearrangement joins TRBV9 to TRBJ2-7; maybe TRBD1 (6 bases). Trimming removed 2 bases from V and 3 bases from J, with 18 bases in between. Per the germline V gene, CDR1 is SGDLS and CDR2 is YYNGEE. The CDR3 spans 16 residues. The CDR3 here is CASSVGQRQAIYEQYF. Here the CDR3 DNA reads TGTGCCAGCAGCGTGGGCCAGAGACAGGCTATCTACGAGCAGTACTTC.

Only a few counts were recorded for this clonotype. V usage is TRBV11-3 and J usage is TRBJ1-3; tentative D call: TRBD1 (5 bases). Trimming stripped 3 bases from V and 2 bases from J, with 8 bases between. The germline CDR1 and CDR2 sequences are SGHNT and YENEEA. This CDR3 has 14 residues. CDR3 sequence reads: CASSFQGTGNTIYF. For the CDR3, the DNA is TGTGCCAGCAGCTTCCAGGGCACTGGAAACACCATATATTTT.

J is TRBJ2-1 and V is TRBV28; perhaps TRBD2 as D (6 bases). The V gene lost 2 bases and the J gene lost 7 bases, with 12 bases spanning the gap. The CDR3 extends over 14 amino acids. Germline V CDR1 and CDR2: MDHEN, SYDVKM. The CDR3 here is CASSLRLAPNEQFF. DNA of the CDR3: TGTGCCAGCAGTTTACGGCTAGCGCCTAATGAGCAGTTCTTC.

The chain recombines TRBV19 with TRBJ2-1, with D possibly matching TRBD2 (5 bases). CDR1 and CDR2 from the germline V gene are LNHDA and SQIVND (reference sequence). The CDR3 covers 16 residues. V lost 3 bases, J lost 4 bases, and 16 bases lay in between. CDR3 residues: CASSIGSAPGYNEQFF. The CDR3 DNA reads TGTGCCAGTAGTATCGGTTCAGCCCCGGGGTACAATGAGCAGTTCTTC.

At least ten counts were recorded for this clonotype. The chain joins TRBV7-9 to TRBJ2-1, with D possibly being TRBD2 (6 bases). The germline V and J ends were trimmed by 2 bases and 11 bases, with 13 bases remaining between them. This CDR3 contains 13 residues. The germline V gene encodes CDR1 SEHNR and CDR2 FQNEAQ (reference sequence). The CDR3 DNA reads TGTGCCAGCAGCTTATGGGGGGAAGAGAAGCAGTTCTTC. Its protein is CASSLWGEEKQFF.

This clonotype occurred many times. The V call is TRBV7-3, the J call TRBJ1-1; D is possibly TRBD1 (5 bases). Germline CDR1 is SGHTA and CDR2 is FQGTGA. There are 15 residues in the CDR3. V shed 3 bases and J shed 4 bases, with 15 bases lying between them. CDR3 residues: CASSFMDISVTEAFF. CDR3 DNA: TGTGCCAGCAGCTTCATGGACATCTCGGTCACTGAAGCTTTCTTT.

This clonotype was detected a few times. The rearrangement links TRBV29-1 to TRBJ2-5; D gene unclear. Germline loops: CDR1 SQVTM, CDR2 ANQGSEA. V lost 2 bases, J lost 4 bases, and 8 bases lay in between. The CDR3 totals 12 residues. CDR3 sequence reads: CSVEPGLETQYF. In DNA, the CDR3 is TGCAGCGTTGAACCCGGCCTAGAGACCCAGTACTTC.

The chain links TRBV12-3 or TRBV12-4 to TRBJ2-2; 7 positions agree with TRBD2. The CDR3 sequence is 14 residues long. V gave up 5 bases and J gave up 7 bases; unmatched junction bases: 7. The CDR3 loop is CASSLGREVGELFF. Written as DNA, the CDR3 is TGTGCCAGCAGTCTGGGGAGGGAAGTCGGGGAGCTGTTTTTT.

This clonotype was recorded at least ten times. The chain combines TRBV7-8 with TRBJ2-3; TRBD2 matches at 9 bases. The germline gives CDR1 SGHVS, CDR2 FQNEAQ. V lost 5 bases and J lost 5; bases outside the gene matches: 5. The CDR3 covers 14 residues. The CDR3 loop is CASSRAGGVDTQYF. CDR3 coding DNA: TGTGCCAGCAGCCGAGCGGGGGGTGTAGATACGCAGTATTTT.

This clonotype was recorded a few times. V gene TRBV6-2 or TRBV6-3 combines with J gene TRBJ2-1; D is possibly TRBD2 (6 bases). Germline lookup yields CDR1 MNHEY and CDR2 SVGEGT. This CDR3 spans 13 amino acids. V was cut by 6 bases and J by 8 bases, with 14 bases left in between. CDR3 sequence reads: CASRIGTPDEQFF. Written as DNA, the CDR3 is TGTGCCAGCAGGATCGGGACTCCCGATGAGCAGTTCTTC.

V is TRBV29-1 and J is TRBJ2-5, with 7 bases matching TRBD1. The J segment lost 2 bases and the V segment lost 1 base, leaving 4 bases of the junction unmatched. The CDR3 spans 14 residues. Germline values: CDR1 SQVTM, CDR2 ANQGSEA. The CDR3 bases are TGCAGCGTTGAAGGACAGGGTTGGCAAGAGACCCAGTACTTC. Translation: CSVEGQGWQETQYF.

The V call is TRBV27, the J call TRBJ1-2; 8 nucleotides match TRBD1. This CDR3 is 14 amino acids long. The trim removed 9 bases at V and 2 bases at J, leaving 8 bases unmatched. Germline V gene lookup returns CDR1 MNHEY and CDR2 SMNVEV (reference sequence). The CDR3 DNA reads as TGTGCCAGTTCGGACAGGGAGTCCAACTATGGCTACACCTTC. Its protein product is CASSDRESNYGYTF.